This T cell receptor beta chain was identified during a study of response to subunit inactivated influenza vaccine. Study observations and caveats: Authors suggested few new T cells are recruited by each seasonal influenza vaccination.

The germline CDR1 and CDR2 sequences are SGHDN and FVKESK. With 4 bases clipped from V and 6 bases from J, the junction kept 12 bases outside the gene matches. CDR3 length equals 16 residues. About this clonotype itself: Antigen: not known.

TCRdb reanalysed the RT-PCR reads using MiXCR and keeps one entry per CDR3 protein. The table lists hundreds of thousands of distinct CDR3 sequences, 15% to 18% of them singletons. The specimen was PBMCs from blood, collected 11 to 12 days after vaccination. The rearrangement links TRBV14 to TRBJ2-5, with 9 bases lining up with TRBD1. This TCR derives from a man aged 45 to 65 who received an inactivated influenza vaccine. In nucleotides, the CDR3 is TGTGCCAGCAGCCGCTCCGGGACAGGGTCCAGGAAGACCCAGTACTTC. Amino acid sequence: CASSRSGTGSRKTQYF.